This T cell receptor beta chain emerged from a study of blood T cell repertoires in COVID-19. Among Cohort 3 donors, those recovered had two negative PCRs, clearance, or symptom resolution. Here immunoSEQ multiplex PCR was the method, and the copy in TCRdb shows in-frame clones only, minus some. The sample carries approximately 170,000 clones, 80% to 90% recorded once. Germline lookup yields CDR1 KGHDR and CDR2 SFDVKD. The CDR3 is 14 amino acids. J gave up 3 bases and V 4 bases, and 4 bases lay outside the gene matches. The receptor was isolated from a woman in her forties or fifties who had recovered from COVID-19. Sequencing was done on a sample of PBMCs or T cells enriched from blood (not recorded which). The chain carries TRBV24-1 and TRBJ2-7, with 8 bases identical to TRBD2. In DNA form, the CDR3 reads TGTGCCACCAGTGAGGAGCGGGGGTTCTACGAGCAGTACTTC. Protein: CATSEERGFYEQYF.